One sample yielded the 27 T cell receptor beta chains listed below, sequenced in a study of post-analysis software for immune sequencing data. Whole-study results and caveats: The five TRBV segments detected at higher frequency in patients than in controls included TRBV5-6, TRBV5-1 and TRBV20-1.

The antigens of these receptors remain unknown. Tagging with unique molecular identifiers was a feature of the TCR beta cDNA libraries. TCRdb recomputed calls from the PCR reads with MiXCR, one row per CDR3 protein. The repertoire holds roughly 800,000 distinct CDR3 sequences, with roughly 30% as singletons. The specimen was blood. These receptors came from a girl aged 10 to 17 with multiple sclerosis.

The CDR3: CSARMWGGRQTNTEAFF. The DNA for the CDR3 is TGCAGTGCTAGGATGTGGGGGGGTAGGCAGACCAACACTGAAGCTTTCTTT. The chain joins TRBV20-1 to TRBJ1-1, with D possibly being TRBD1 (5 bases). CDR3 size: 17 residues. Germline V gene sequence: CDR1 DFQATT, CDR2 SNEGSKA (reference sequence). Trimming pared 3 bases from V and 2 bases from J, leaving 22 bases between.

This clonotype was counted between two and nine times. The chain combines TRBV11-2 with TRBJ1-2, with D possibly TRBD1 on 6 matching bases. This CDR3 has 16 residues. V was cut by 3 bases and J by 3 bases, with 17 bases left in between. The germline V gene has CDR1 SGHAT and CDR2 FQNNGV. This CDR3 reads CASSFQQGAGDYGYTF. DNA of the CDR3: TGTGCCAGCAGCTTCCAACAGGGTGCGGGTGACTATGGCTACACCTTC.

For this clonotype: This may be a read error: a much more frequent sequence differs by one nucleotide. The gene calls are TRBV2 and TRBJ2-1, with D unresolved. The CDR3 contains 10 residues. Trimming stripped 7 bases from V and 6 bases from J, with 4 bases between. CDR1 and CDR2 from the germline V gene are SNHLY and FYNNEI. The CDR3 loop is CASTLNEQFF. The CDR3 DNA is TGTGCCAGCACGCTCAATGAGCAGTTCTTC.

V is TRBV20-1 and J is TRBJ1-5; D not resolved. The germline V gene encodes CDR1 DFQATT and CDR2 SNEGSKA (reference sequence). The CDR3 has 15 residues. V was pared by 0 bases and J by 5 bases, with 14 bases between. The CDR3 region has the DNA TGCAGTGCTAGAGATCTCGTCGGGAACCATCAGCCCCAGCATTTT. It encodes CSARDLVGNHQPQHF.

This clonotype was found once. DNA for the CDR3: TGCGCCAGCAGCCAAGAGGCCATTCAGGGGGCCAACGAGCAGTTCTTC. This codes for CASSQEAIQGANEQFF. This sequence joins TRBV4-3 and TRBJ2-1; 8 bases fit TRBD1. In germline, CDR1 is LGHNA, CDR2 YSLEER. V lost 0 bases to trimming and J lost 10 bases; unmatched junction nucleotides: 11. The CDR3 runs to 16 residues.

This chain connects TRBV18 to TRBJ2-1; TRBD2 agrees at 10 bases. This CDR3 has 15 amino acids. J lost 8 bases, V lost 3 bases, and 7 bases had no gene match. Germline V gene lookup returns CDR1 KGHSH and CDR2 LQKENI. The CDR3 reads CASSPLAGARDEQFF. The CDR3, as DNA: TGTGCCAGCTCACCGCTAGCGGGGGCACGGGATGAGCAGTTCTTC.

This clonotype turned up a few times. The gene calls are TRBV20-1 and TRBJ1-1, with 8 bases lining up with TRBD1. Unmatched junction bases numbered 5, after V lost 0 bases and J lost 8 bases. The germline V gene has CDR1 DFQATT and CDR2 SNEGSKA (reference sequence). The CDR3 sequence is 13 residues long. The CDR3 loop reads CSAREDRVREAFF. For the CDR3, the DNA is TGCAGTGCTAGAGAGGACAGGGTGAGAGAAGCTTTCTTT.

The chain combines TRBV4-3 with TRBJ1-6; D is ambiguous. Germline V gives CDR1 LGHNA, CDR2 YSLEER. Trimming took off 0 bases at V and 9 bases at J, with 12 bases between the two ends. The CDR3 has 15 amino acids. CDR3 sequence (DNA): TGCGCCAGCAGCCAAGAGATGGGGATTGGTTCACCCCTCCACTTT. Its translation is CASSQEMGIGSPLHF.

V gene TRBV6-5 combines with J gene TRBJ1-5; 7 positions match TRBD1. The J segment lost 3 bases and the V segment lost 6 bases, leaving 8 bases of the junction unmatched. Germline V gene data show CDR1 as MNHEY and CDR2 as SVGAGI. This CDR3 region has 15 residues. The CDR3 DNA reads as TGTGCCAGCAGGACCTCAGGGGGGGCCAATCAGCCCCAGCATTTT. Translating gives CASRTSGGANQPQHF.

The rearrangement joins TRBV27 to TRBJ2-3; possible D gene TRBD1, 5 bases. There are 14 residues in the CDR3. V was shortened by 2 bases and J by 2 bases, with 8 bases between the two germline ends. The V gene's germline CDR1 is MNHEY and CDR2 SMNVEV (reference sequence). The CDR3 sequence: CASSLQGNTDTQYF. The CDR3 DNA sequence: TGTGCCAGCAGTTTACAGGGAAACACAGATACGCAGTATTTT.

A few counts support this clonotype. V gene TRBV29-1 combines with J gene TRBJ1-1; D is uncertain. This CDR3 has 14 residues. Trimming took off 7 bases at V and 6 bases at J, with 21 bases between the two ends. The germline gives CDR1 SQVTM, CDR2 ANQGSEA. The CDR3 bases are TGCAGCGCGACACGCCTGGGAGGGATCGCTGAAGCTTTCTTT. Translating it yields CSATRLGGIAEAFF.

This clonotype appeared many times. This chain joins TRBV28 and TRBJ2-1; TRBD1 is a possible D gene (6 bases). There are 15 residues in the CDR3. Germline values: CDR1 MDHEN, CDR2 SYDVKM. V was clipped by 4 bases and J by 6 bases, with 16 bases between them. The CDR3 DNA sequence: TGTGCCAGCAGTTCGAACAGGGAAAGTTTCAATGAGCAGTTCTTC. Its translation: CASSSNRESFNEQFF.

The CDR3 region has the DNA TGTGCCAGCAGCCGGGACAGGGTATACGATGAGCAGTTCTTC. This encodes CASSRDRVYDEQFF. The chain employs TRBV6-2 or TRBV6-3 and TRBJ2-1; 9 positions agree with TRBD1. V was pared by 6 bases and J by 8 bases, with 8 bases of the junction left unmatched. There are 14 residues in the CDR3. Germline V gene sequence: CDR1 MNHEY, CDR2 SVGEGT.

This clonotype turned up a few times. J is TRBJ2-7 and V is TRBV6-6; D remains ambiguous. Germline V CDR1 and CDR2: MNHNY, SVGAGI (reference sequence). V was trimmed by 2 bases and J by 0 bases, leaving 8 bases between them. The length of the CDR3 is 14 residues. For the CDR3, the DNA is TGTGCCAGCAGTTACAATGTCAACTCCTACGAGCAGTACTTC. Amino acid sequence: CASSYNVNSYEQYF.

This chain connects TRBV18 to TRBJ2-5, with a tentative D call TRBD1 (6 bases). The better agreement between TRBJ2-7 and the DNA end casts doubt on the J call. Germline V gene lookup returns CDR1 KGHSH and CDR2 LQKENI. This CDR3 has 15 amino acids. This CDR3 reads CASSPQAGAPYEQYF. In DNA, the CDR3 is TGTGCCAGCTCACCACAAGCAGGGGCCCCCTACGAGCAGTACTTC.

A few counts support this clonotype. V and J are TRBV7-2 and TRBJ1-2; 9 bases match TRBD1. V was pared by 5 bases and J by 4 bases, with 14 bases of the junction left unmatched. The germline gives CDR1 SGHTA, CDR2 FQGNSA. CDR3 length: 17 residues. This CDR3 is CASSIGTGSSWIYGYTF. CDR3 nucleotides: TGTGCCAGCAGCATCGGGACAGGGAGCTCTTGGATCTATGGCTACACCTTC.

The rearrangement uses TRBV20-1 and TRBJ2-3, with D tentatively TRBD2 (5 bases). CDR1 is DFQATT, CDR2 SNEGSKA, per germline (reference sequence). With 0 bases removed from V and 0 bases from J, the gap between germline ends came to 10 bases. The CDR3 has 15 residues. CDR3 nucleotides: TGCAGTGCTAGAGACTTACGGACTAGCACAGATACGCAGTATTTT. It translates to CSARDLRTSTDTQYF.

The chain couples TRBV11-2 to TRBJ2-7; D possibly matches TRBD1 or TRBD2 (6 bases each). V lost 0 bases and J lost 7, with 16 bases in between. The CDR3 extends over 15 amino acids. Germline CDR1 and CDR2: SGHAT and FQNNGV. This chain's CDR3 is CASSLDGRRGKEQYF. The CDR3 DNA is TGTGCCAGCAGCTTAGATGGACGGAGGGGGAAGGAGCAGTACTTC.

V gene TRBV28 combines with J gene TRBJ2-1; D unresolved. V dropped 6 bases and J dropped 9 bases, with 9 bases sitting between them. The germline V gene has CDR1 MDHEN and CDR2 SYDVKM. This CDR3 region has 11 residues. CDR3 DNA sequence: TGTGCCAGCAGCTCGTCTCTTGAGCAGTTCTTC. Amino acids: CASSSSLEQFF.

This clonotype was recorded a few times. CDR3 sequence reads: CASITGPEISFSYTDTQYF. DNA of the CDR3: TGTGCCAGCATTACGGGCCCAGAGATTTCCTTCTCCTACACAGATACGCAGTATTTT. The chain carries TRBV7-9 and TRBJ2-3, with D uncertain. Germline values: CDR1 SEHNR, CDR2 FQNEAQ (reference sequence). The CDR3 is 19 residues long. V was cut by 7 bases and J by 2 bases, with 28 bases left in between.

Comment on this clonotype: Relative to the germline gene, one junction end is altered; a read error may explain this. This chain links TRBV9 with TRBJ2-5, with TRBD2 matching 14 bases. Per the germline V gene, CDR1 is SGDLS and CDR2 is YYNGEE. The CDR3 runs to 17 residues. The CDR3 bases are TGTGCCAGCAGCGCGGCGACTAGCGGGAGGGGGATGGAGACCCGGTACTTC. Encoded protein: CASSAATSGRGMETRYF.

The CDR3 DNA reads TGCAGTGCTAGAGGACTAGCGGTATACACAGATACGCAGTATTTT. Its protein is CSARGLAVYTDTQYF. V is TRBV20-1 and J is TRBJ2-3, with TRBD2 matching 9 bases. CDR1 is DFQATT, CDR2 SNEGSKA, per germline (reference sequence). The CDR3 has 15 residues. The junction had 4 bases not matched to a gene; V was cut back by 1 base and J by 2 bases.

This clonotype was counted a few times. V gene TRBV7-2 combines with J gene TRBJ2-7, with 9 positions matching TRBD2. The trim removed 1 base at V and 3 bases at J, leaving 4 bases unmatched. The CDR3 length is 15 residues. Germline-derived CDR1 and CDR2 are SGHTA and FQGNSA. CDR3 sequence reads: CASSLETSGYYEQYF. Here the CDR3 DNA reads TGTGCCAGCAGCTTAGAGACTAGCGGTTACTACGAGCAGTACTTC.

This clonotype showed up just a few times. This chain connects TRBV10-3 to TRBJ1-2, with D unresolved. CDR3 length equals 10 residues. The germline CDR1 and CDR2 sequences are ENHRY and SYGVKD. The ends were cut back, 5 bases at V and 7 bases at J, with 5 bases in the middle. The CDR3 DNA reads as TGTGCCATCAGTTTAAGTGGCTACACCTTC. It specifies CAISLSGYTF.

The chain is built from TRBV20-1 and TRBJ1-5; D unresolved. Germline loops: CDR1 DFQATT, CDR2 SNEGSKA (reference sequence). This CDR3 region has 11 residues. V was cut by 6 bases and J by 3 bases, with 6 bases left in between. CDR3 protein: CSAPSNQPQHF. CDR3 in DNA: TGCAGTGCCCCATCCAATCAGCCCCAGCATTTT.

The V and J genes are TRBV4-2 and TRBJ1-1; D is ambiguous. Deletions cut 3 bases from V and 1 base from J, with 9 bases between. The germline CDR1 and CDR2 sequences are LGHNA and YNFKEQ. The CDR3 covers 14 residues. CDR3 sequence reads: CASSQETANTEAFF. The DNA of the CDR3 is TGTGCCAGCAGCCAGGAGACGGCGAACACTGAAGCTTTCTTT.

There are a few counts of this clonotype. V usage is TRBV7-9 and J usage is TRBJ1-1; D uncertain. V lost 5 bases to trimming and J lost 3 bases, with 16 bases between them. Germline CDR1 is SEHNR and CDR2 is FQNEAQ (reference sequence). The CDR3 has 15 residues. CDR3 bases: TGTGCCAGCAGCGACCTTCGTAAGGAGGACACTGAAGCTTTCTTT. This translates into CASSDLRKEDTEAFF. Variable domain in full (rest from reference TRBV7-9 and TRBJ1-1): DTGVSQNPRHKITKRGQNVTFRCDPISEHNRLYWYRQTLGQGPEFLTYFQNEAQLEKSRLLSDRFSAERPKGSFSTLEIQRTEQGDSAMYLCASSDLRKEDTEAFFGQGTRLTVV.